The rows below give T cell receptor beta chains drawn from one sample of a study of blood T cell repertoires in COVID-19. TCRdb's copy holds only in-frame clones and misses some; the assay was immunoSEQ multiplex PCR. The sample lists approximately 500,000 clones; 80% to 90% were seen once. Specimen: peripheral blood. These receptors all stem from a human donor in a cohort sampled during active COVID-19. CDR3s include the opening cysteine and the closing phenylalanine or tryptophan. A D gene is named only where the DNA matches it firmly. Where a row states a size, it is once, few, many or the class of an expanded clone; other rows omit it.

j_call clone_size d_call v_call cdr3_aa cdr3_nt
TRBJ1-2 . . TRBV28 CASRTTGQRGYTF TGTGCCAGCAGAACAACAGGTCAACGGGGCTACACCTTC
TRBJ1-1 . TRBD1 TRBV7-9 CASRASTGLNTEAFF TGTGCCAGCAGGGCTTCGACAGGGCTTAACACTGAAGCTTTCTTT
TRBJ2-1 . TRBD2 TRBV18 CASSPRLASGGEQFF TGTGCCAGCTCACCAAGACTAGCTTCTGGTGGGGAGCAGTTCTTC
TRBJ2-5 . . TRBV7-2 CASTTLGGSQETQYF TGTGCCAGCACGACGCTTGGCGGATCGCAAGAGACCCAGTACTTC
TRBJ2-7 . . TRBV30 CAVDWRRKSSYEQYF TGTGCCGTCGACTGGAGGCGGAAAAGCTCCTACGAGCAGTACTTC
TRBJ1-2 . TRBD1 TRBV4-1 CASSQELIQGGPNYGYTF TGCGCCAGCAGCCAAGAACTGATACAGGGGGGACCTAACTATGGCTACACCTTC
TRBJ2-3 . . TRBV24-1 CATSDIQTDTQYF TGTGCCACCAGTGATATACAAACAGATACGCAGTATTTT
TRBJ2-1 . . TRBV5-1 CASSALGGVPFF TGCGCCAGCAGTGCCCTCGGAGGTGTTCCGTTCTTC
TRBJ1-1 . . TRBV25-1 CASSDWGLGTEAFF TGTGCCAGCAGTGACTGGGGGCTGGGTACTGAAGCTTTCTTT
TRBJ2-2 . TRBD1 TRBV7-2 CASSLRGTGGLNTGELFF TGTGCCAGCAGCTTGAGGGGGACAGGGGGCCTGAACACCGGGGAGCTGTTTTTT
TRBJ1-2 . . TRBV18 CASSTEKGGYPLPYGYTF TGTGCCAGCTCAACCGAAAAGGGAGGCTACCCTCTCCCCTATGGCTACACCTTC
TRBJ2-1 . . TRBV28 CASSMGGSPPNEQFF TGTGCCAGCAGTATGGGTGGGAGTCCTCCTAATGAGCAGTTCTTC
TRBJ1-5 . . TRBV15 CATSMNHPGQPQHF TGTGCCACCAGCATGAACCATCCAGGGCAGCCCCAGCATTTT
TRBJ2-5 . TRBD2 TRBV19 CASSIGLAGGPRETQYF TGTGCCAGTAGTATAGGACTAGCGGGAGGCCCCCGAGAGACCCAGTACTTC
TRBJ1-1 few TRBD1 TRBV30 CAWRDRGNTEAFF TGTGCCTGGAGAGACAGGGGGAACACTGAAGCTTTCTTT
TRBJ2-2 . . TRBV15 CATTPRAATGELFF TGTGCCACCACCCCAAGAGCGGCCACCGGGGAGCTGTTTTTT
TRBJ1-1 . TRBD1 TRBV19 CASSIIGTGLGEAFF TGTGCCAGTAGTATAATCGGGACAGGGCTTGGGGAAGCTTTCTTT
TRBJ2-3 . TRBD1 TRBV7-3 CASSPAGGGIDTQYF TGTGCCAGCAGTCCTGCAGGGGGCGGGATAGATACGCAGTATTTT
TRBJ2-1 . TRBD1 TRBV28 CASSPPRDRGNEQFF TGTGCCAGCAGTCCCCCCCGGGACAGGGGGAATGAGCAGTTCTTC
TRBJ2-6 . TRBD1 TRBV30 CAWKYQGAAGANVLTF TGTGCCTGGAAGTACCAGGGGGCTGCTGGGGCCAACGTCCTGACTTTC
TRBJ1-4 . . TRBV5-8 CASSLSGNEKLFF TGTGCCAGCAGCTTGTCGGGGAATGAAAAACTGTTTTTT
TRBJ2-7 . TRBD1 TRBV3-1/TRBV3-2 CASSHNRGNEQYF TGTGCCAGCAGCCATAACAGGGGGAACGAGCAGTACTTC
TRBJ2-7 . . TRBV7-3 CASSLGGSAAGYEQYF TGTGCCAGCAGCTTAGGGGGGTCAGCCGCCGGGTACGAGCAGTACTTC
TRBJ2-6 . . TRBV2 CASSELGSSGANVLTF TGTGCCAGCAGTGAACTGGGCTCCTCTGGGGCCAACGTCCTGACTTTC
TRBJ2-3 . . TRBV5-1 CASSSGTITDTQYF TGCGCCAGCAGCTCCGGGACAATCACAGATACGCAGTATTTT
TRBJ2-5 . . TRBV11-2 CASSSTSQETQYF TGTGCCAGCAGCTCAACTAGCCAAGAGACCCAGTACTTC